This T cell receptor beta chain was identified during a study of identical twins. General study results and limits: Potential partial confounding of zero-insertion analyses by invariant MAIT and iNKT cells was noted. When twins shared out-of-frame alpha sequences, those sequences had excess low generation probability. Among beta out-of-frame sequences, excess sharing between twins appeared weaker.

TCRdb re-analysed the 5' RACE reads in MiXCR, keeping a single row per CDR3 protein. The data hold hundreds of thousands of distinct CDR3 sequences, with 9% to 15% observed a single time. This CDR3 contains 14 residues. Germline loops: CDR1 SGHAT, CDR2 FQNNGV. V was pared by 0 bases and J by 0 bases, with 5 bases between. Turning to this clonotype: Its matching antigen is unknown.

In addition, the sample was reused for a study of yellow fever vaccine responses in identical twins. That publication notes: Twins' vaccine T cell response reportedly seemed partly convergent, partly personalized.

The sequence came from a woman aged 18-29 years in good health. The chain joins TRBV11-2 to TRBJ2-5; no firm D call. Sequenced sample: PBMCs. CDR3 nucleotides: TGTGCCAGCAGCTTAGATCTCTACCAAGAGACCCAGTACTTC. This codes for CASSLDLYQETQYF. Complete variable domain (other parts from reference TRBV11-2 and TRBJ2-5): EAGVAQSPRYKIIEKRQSVAFWCNPISGHATLYWYQQILGQGPKLLIQFQNNGVVDDSQLPKDRFSAERLKGVDSTLKIQPAKLEDSAVYLCASSLDLYQETQYFGPGTRLLVL.